The entry that follows covers one TCR beta chain sequence. Its antigen is unidentified. The source of the sample is a study of cytomegalovirus exposure and HLA in healthy donors. With V trimmed by 5 bases and J by 7 bases, 8 bases remained unmatched. Germline V gene sequence: CDR1 SGHTA, CDR2 FQGTGA. This CDR3 has 15 residues. Use of 60 Vbeta and 13 Jbeta primers characterized the PCR. Using immunoSEQ multiplex PCR, the repertoire was profiled, and TCRdb retains in-frame clones only, with some absent. The profile covers around 180,000 clones, with 84% appearing a single time and around 0.26% taken by the ten largest. General study findings and limits: Information on immune exposure was restricted to one variable (CMV serostatus).

This sequence originates from a boy between 10 and 17 years old in good health and CMV-seronegative. The chain couples TRBV7-3 to TRBJ2-3; TRBD2 matches at 11 bases. What was sequenced was PBMCs. The CDR3 nucleotides read TGTGCCAGCAGCGAAATAGCGGGAGGGCCAAATACGCAGTATTTT. This translates into CASSEIAGGPNTQYF.